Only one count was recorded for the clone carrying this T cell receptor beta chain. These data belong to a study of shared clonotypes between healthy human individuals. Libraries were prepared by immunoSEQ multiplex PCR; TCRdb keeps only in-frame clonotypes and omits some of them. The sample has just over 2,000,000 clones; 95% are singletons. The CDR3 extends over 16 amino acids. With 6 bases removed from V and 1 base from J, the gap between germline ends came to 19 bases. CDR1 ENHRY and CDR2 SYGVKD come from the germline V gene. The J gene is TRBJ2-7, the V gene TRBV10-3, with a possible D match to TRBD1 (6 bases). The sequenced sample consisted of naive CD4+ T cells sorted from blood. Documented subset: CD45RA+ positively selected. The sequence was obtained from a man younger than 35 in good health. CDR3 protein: CAIRAFTGSGSYEQYF. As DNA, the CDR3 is TGTGCCATCAGAGCTTTCACAGGGTCCGGATCCTACGAGCAGTACTTC.